This T cell receptor (beta chain) stems from a study of cytomegalovirus exposure and HLA in healthy donors. On this clone: Its antigen is as yet unknown.

In germline, CDR1 is SEHNR, CDR2 FQNEAQ (reference sequence). The J segment lost 8 bases and the V segment lost 5 bases, leaving 8 bases of the junction unmatched. The CDR3 is made up of 15 amino acids. The primer mix had 60 Vbeta and 13 Jbeta primers. The data were produced by immunoSEQ multiplex PCR, yet TCRdb's version contains in-frame clones alone and is incomplete. Here the sample spans 110,000 to 150,000 clones, 70% to 80% being singletons. General observations from the study: Looking again later, the authors saw that most CMV-associated TCR beta chains seemed HLA-restricted.

The source is a female donor in good health and CMV-seronegative. V is TRBV7-9 and J is TRBJ1-6, with TRBD1 identical over 8 bases. The sample taken for sequencing was PBMCs. The CDR3 sequence: CASSPEGQGYSPLHF. For the CDR3, the DNA is TGTGCCAGCAGCCCAGAAGGACAGGGTTATTCACCCCTCCACTTT.